The 13 T cell receptor beta chains reported below all come from one sample, sequenced in a study of T cell changes during pregnancy in multiple sclerosis. TCRdb's table, derived via immunoSEQ multiplex PCR, lists solely in-frame clones and lacks some. Seen here are over 40,000 clones, under 90% observed once, and the top ten hold about 5.1%. The sequenced sample was peripheral blood, obtained in the second trimester of pregnancy. The receptors come from a female donor in good health, enrolled as a control in a pregnancy study.

The chain links TRBV5-1 to TRBJ2-1; 11 bases agree with TRBD2. The germline CDR1 and CDR2 sequences are SGHRS and YFSETQ. Trimming at V came to 4 bases and at J to 6 bases, leaving 9 bases not matched to a gene. The CDR3 is 16 amino acids. The CDR3 reads CASSRGTSGSLNEQFF. The CDR3 DNA reads as TGCGCCAGCAGCCGCGGCACTAGCGGGAGTCTCAATGAGCAGTTCTTC.

The rearrangement joins TRBV10-3 to TRBJ1-6; 7 bases fit TRBD1. CDR1 and CDR2 from the germline V gene are ENHRY and SYGVKD. The CDR3 runs 15 residues. V lost 2 bases, J lost 9 bases, and 7 bases stayed unmatched. The CDR3: CAISEDMGQSSPLHF. In DNA, the CDR3 is TGTGCCATCAGTGAGGACATGGGACAGAGTTCACCCCTCCACTTT.

This clone was seen only once. This chain links TRBV2 with TRBJ2-2; possibly TRBD2 for D (6 bases). Germline CDR1 and CDR2: SNHLY and FYNNEI. The CDR3 is 14 residues long. Trimming shortened V by 7 bases and J by 3 bases, and 12 bases separated the two germline ends. In DNA, the CDR3 is TGTGCCAGCAATGGGGGGATTGACACCGGGGAGCTGTTTTTT. Protein sequence: CASNGGIDTGELFF.

This clone was picked up one time. The genes are TRBV5-6 and TRBJ1-5; possibly TRBD1 for D (6 bases). Germline V gene lookup returns CDR1 SGHDT and CDR2 YYEEEE. Between the trimmed V and J ends, which lost 2 bases and 3 bases, there was a span of 15 bases. This CDR3 is built from 16 residues. As DNA, the CDR3 is TGTGCCAGCAGCTTAGGTGCAGGGGCGGTCAATCAGCCCCAGCATTTT. It encodes CASSLGAGAVNQPQHF.

This clone came up once. The chain carries TRBV5-1 and TRBJ2-1, with D uncertain. Trimming left V 4 bases short and J 0 bases short, with 14 bases between. This CDR3 spans 16 amino acids. Germline V gives CDR1 SGHRS, CDR2 YFSETQ. CDR3 bases: TGCGCCAGCAGCCTGCAGACACCGAGCTCCTACAATGAGCAGTTCTTC. Translating gives CASSLQTPSSYNEQFF.

The V and J genes are TRBV5-1 and TRBJ1-4; 7 bases agree with TRBD1. V gave up 5 bases and J gave up 6 bases; unmatched junction bases: 4. Per germline, CDR1 SGHRS and CDR2 YFSETQ. CDR3 length: 13 residues. The CDR3, as DNA: TGCGCCAGCAGTCCCGGGACAGATGAAAAACTGTTTTTT. Encoded protein: CASSPGTDEKLFF.

The chain couples TRBV30 to TRBJ1-4; D unresolved. CDR1 and CDR2 from the germline V gene are GTSNPN and SVGIG (reference sequence). CDR3 length equals 13 residues. The ends were cut back, 3 bases at V and 7 bases at J, with 12 bases in the middle. The CDR3 loop reads CAWRSGSGEKLFF. CDR3 coding DNA: TGTGCCTGGAGATCGGGTTCTGGTGAAAAACTGTTTTTT.

V and J are TRBV7-2 and TRBJ2-7; 9 bases map to TRBD2. The germline V gene encodes CDR1 SGHTA and CDR2 FQGNSA. J gave up 7 bases and V 1 base, and 2 bases lay outside the gene matches. The CDR3 loop spans 13 amino acids. The CDR3 coding sequence is TGTGCCAGCAGCTTAGGACTAGCGGCGGAGCAGTACTTC. Translation gives CASSLGLAAEQYF.

The rearrangement joins TRBV2 to TRBJ1-4; D gene unclear. The germline V gene encodes CDR1 SNHLY and CDR2 FYNNEI. V lost 3 bases and J 5 bases, leaving 7 bases between the germline ends. This CDR3 region has 13 residues. This CDR3 reads CASSEEVNEKLFF. The CDR3 nucleotides read TGTGCCAGCAGTGAGGAGGTAAATGAAAAACTGTTTTTT.

This clone was picked up one time. The gene calls are TRBV4-3 and TRBJ2-5, with 11 bases identical to TRBD2. CDR1 is LGHNA and CDR2 is YSLEER in the germline V gene. The V and J ends lost 0 bases and 4 bases, in that order; junction bases with no gene match: 10. The CDR3 runs to 18 residues. The CDR3 DNA reads TGCGCCAGCAGCCAAGATCGGGCTAGCGGGGGGTTCGGAGAGACCCAGTACTTC. Its protein product is CASSQDRASGGFGETQYF.

V usage is TRBV6-5 and J usage is TRBJ2-3; TRBD2 matches 10 bases. The CDR3 length is 16 residues. In germline, CDR1 is MNHEY, CDR2 SVGAGI. V shed 2 bases and J 2 bases; nucleotides not matched to a gene: 4. CDR3 sequence reads: CASSYGSGGNTDTQYF. The DNA for the CDR3 is TGTGCCAGCAGTTACGGTAGCGGGGGGAACACAGATACGCAGTATTTT.

The chain combines TRBV10-1 with TRBJ2-2; 12 bases agree with TRBD1. V lost 6 bases and J lost 7; bases outside the gene matches: 15. The length of the CDR3 is 18 residues. Germline loops: CDR1 WNHNN, CDR2 SYGVQD (reference sequence). CDR3 nucleotides: TGCGCCAGCAGCGAATGGGTCGGGGACAGGGGGCAGGTCGGGGAGCTGTTTTTT. This encodes CASSEWVGDRGQVGELFF.

The chain links TRBV10-3 to TRBJ2-7, with D perhaps TRBD2 (5 bases). CDR3 size: 14 residues. The germline V and J ends were trimmed by 0 bases and 6 bases, with 12 bases remaining between them. Germline V lookup: CDR1 ENHRY, CDR2 SYGVKD. CDR3 nucleotide sequence: TGTGCCATCAGTGAGTCGTTCGAGGGCGGCGAGCAGTACTTC. As protein: CAISESFEGGEQYF.